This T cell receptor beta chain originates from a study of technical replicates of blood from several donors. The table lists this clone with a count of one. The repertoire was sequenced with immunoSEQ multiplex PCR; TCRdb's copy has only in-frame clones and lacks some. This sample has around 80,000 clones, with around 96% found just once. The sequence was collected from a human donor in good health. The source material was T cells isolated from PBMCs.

The CDR3: CASSQEQLTAGELFF. The CDR3 DNA follows: TGCGCCAGCAGCCAAGAACAGCTCACGGCCGGGGAGCTGTTTTTT. The V call is TRBV4-1, the J call TRBJ2-2; D not certain. Germline CDR1 MGHRA, CDR2 YSYEKL. The CDR3 contains 15 residues. Trimming pared 0 bases from V and 6 bases from J, leaving 11 bases between.